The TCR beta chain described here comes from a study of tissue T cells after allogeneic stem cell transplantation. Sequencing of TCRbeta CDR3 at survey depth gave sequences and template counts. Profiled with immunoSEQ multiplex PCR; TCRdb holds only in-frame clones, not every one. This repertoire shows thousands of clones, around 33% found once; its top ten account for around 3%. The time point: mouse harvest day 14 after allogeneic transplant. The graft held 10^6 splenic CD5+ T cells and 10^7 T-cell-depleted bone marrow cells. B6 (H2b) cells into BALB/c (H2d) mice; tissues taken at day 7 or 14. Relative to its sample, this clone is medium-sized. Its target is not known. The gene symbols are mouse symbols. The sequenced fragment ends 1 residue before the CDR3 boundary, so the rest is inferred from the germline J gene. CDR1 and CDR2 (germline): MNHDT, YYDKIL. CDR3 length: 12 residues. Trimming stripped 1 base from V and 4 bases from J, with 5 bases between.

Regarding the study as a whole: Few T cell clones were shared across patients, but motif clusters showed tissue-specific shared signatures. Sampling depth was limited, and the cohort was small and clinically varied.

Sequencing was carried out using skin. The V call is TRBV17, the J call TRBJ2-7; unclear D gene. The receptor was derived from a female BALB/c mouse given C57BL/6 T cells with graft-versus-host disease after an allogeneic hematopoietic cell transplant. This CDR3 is CASSRGEYEQYF. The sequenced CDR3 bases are TGTGCTAGCAGTAGAGGGGAATATGAACAGTAC. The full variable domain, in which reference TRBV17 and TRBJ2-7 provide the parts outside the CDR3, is DTTVKQNPRYKLARVGKPVNLICSQTMNHDTMYWYQKKPNQAPKLLLFYYDKILNREADTFEKFQSSRPNNSFCSLYIGSAGLEYSAMYLCASSRGEYEQYFGPGTRLTVL.